Reported below is one T cell receptor beta chain. This specimen comes from a study of OX40 agonist ivuxolimab in advanced cancers. About the study: Patients received ivuxolimab, an agonistic anti-OX40 (CD134) antibody. Aged about 23 to 80 with a mean of roughly 63 years, they were less than 90% male.

Clones were read by immunoSEQ multiplex PCR, and TCRdb kept only the in-frame ones, dropping some. Among about 72,000 clones listed, 85% to 90% were seen once. Trimming cost V 3 bases and J 1 base, with 16 bases left between them. CDR1 SGDLS and CDR2 YYNGEE come from the germline V gene. The CDR3 consists of 17 residues. This TCR came from an adult with an advanced solid tumor such as melanoma, head and neck, liver or kidney cancer. This chain uses TRBV9 with TRBJ2-2; D perhaps matches TRBD2 (5 bases). The material sequenced was CD4+ or CD8+ T cells sorted from blood, taken in a trial of the OX40 agonist ivuxolimab. In DNA form, the CDR3 reads TGTGCCAGCAGCGCAATCCCCCAACGGGAGAACACCGGGGAGCTGTTTTTT. This gives the protein CASSAIPQRENTGELFF.